The sequence of this T cell receptor (beta chain) was determined in a study of T cell responses to AZD1222 COVID-19 vaccine. Study context: Doses given second, at about 4 or about 12 weeks, were pooled. Whole-study results and caveats: Recipients of AZD1222 seropositive at baseline numbered only 5 to 7. Targeting of unmutated variant regions was reportedly seen in nearly half of spike-specific TCRs. With two AZD1222 doses given, Spike-specific TCR breadth and depth both rose.

In the case of this clone: The antigen remains unidentified.

TCRdb's table, derived via immunoSEQ multiplex PCR, lists solely in-frame clones and lacks some. Of 150,000 or so clones listed, around 86% are singletons. The CDR3 is made up of 14 amino acids. Germline-derived CDR1 and CDR2 are PRHDT and FYEKMQ (reference sequence). Between the trimmed V and J ends, which lost 5 bases and 5 bases, there was a span of 14 bases. The V call is TRBV13, the J call TRBJ2-3, with D possibly matching TRBD1 (5 bases). The TCR was taken from an adult in good health. The sequenced sample was peripheral blood, obtained on day 0 of AZD1222 vaccination. The CDR3 loop reads CASSPTRAGDTQYF. DNA of the CDR3: TGTGCCAGCAGCCCCACCAGGGCCGGAGATACGCAGTATTTT.